Following are 32 T cell receptor beta chains from one sample sequenced in a study of cytomegalovirus exposure and HLA in healthy donors. Vbeta (60) and Jbeta (13) primers were used in the PCR. The data were produced by immunoSEQ multiplex PCR, yet TCRdb's version contains in-frame clones alone and is incomplete. The top ten hold 1.5% to 2% of the sample, which has about 150,000 clones, roughly 79% seen once. The sample comprised PBMCs. Receptors were obtained from a woman in her 30s in good health and CMV-seronegative.

The gene calls are TRBV18 and TRBJ1-1, with a possible D match to TRBD1 (5 bases). V gave up 2 bases and J gave up 0 bases, with 16 bases separating them. The CDR3 sequence is 17 residues long. Germline assignment: CDR1 KGHSH and CDR2 LQKENI. CDR3 DNA: TGTGCCAGCTCACCAGAGATCCAGGGCGGCATGAACACTGAAGCTTTCTTT. Translating it yields CASSPEIQGGMNTEAFF. Full variable domain (rest looked up from reference TRBV18 and TRBJ1-1): NAGVMQNPRHLVRRRGQEARLRCSPMKGHSHVYWYRQLPEEGLKFMVYLQKENIIDESGMPKERFSAEFPKEGPSILRIQQVVRGDSAAYFCASSPEIQGGMNTEAFFGQGTRLTVV.

The chain combines TRBV5-1 with TRBJ2-7; D gene uncertain. With 0 bases removed from V and 0 bases from J, the gap between germline ends came to 4 bases. CDR1 SGHRS and CDR2 YFSETQ come from the germline V gene. The CDR3 has 13 residues. This CDR3 reads CASSLVGSYEQYF. For the CDR3, the DNA is TGCGCCAGCAGCTTGGTCGGCTCCTACGAGCAGTACTTC.

The chain recombines TRBV9 with TRBJ2-7; 7 bases match TRBD1. V shed 1 base, J shed 6 bases, and the junction held 7 bases outside the gene matches. The CDR3 has 14 residues. Per the germline V gene, CDR1 is SGDLS and CDR2 is YYNGEE. The CDR3 protein is CASSVLPDRVEQYF. CDR3 nucleotide sequence: TGTGCCAGCAGCGTACTTCCAGACAGGGTCGAGCAGTACTTC.

The rearrangement links TRBV11-3 to TRBJ2-3; 9 bases match TRBD2. Per germline, CDR1 SGHNT and CDR2 YENEEA. The V and J ends lost 7 bases and 6 bases, in that order; junction bases with no gene match: 14. The CDR3 loop spans 16 amino acids. The CDR3 sequence: CASNPGEGTSRDTQYF. The CDR3 nucleotides read TGTGCCAGCAACCCGGGGGAAGGGACTAGCCGGGATACGCAGTATTTT.

This rearrangement joins TRBV9 to TRBJ1-2, with a possible D match to TRBD1 (5 bases). The CDR3 spans 15 residues. Germline V gene lookup returns CDR1 SGDLS and CDR2 YYNGEE. Trimming pared 2 bases from V and 7 bases from J, leaving 18 bases between. The CDR3 sequence: CASSVEWGELGGYTF. CDR3 in DNA: TGTGCCAGCAGCGTCGAGTGGGGGGAGTTAGGTGGCTACACCTTC.

This chain links TRBV5-4 with TRBJ2-5; 9 bases line up with TRBD2. With 0 bases clipped from V and 5 bases from J, the junction kept 5 bases outside the gene matches. Looked up from germline, CDR1 is SGHNT and CDR2 is YYREEE (reference sequence). CDR3 length: 15 residues. Here the CDR3 reads CASSLAGRGGETQYF. The DNA of the CDR3 is TGTGCCAGCAGCTTGGCCGGGCGGGGGGGGGAGACCCAGTACTTC.

The DNA for the CDR3 is TGTGCCGCCGCGGGAGAGGGGCTTAGCAATCAGCCCCAGCATTTT. Encoded protein: CAAAGEGLSNQPQHF. The chain recombines TRBV10-3 with TRBJ1-5; a possible D gene is TRBD1 (5 bases). V was pared by 11 bases and J by 0 bases, with 17 bases between. CDR1 ENHRY and CDR2 SYGVKD come from the germline V gene. This CDR3 is built from 15 residues.

This chain links TRBV7-9 with TRBJ1-2; 7 bases match TRBD1. V lost 0 bases and J lost 0; bases outside the gene matches: 7. From germline, CDR1 is SEHNR and CDR2 FQNEAQ (reference sequence). CDR3 length: 17 amino acids. The CDR3 DNA sequence: TGTGCCAGCAGCTTAGCGTTGACAGGGCCTGCTAACTATGGCTACACCTTC. It codes for CASSLALTGPANYGYTF.

There are a few counts of this clone. The rearrangement uses TRBV15 and TRBJ1-4; weak D call: TRBD1 (6 bases). V gave up 4 bases and J gave up 8 bases, with 20 bases separating them. The V gene's germline CDR1 is LNHNV and CDR2 YYDKDF (reference sequence). CDR3 length: 16 residues. The CDR3 reads CATSTTGGPKEEKLFF. The CDR3 nucleotides read TGTGCCACCAGCACAACCGGGGGGCCCAAAGAGGAAAAACTGTTTTTT.

J is TRBJ2-2 and V is TRBV29-1; no firm D call. V was clipped by 4 bases and J by 0 bases, with 9 bases between them. The CDR3 runs 14 residues. Germline V lookup: CDR1 SQVTM, CDR2 ANQGSEA. The DNA of the CDR3 is TGCAGCGTTGCGAACAGCCCGAACACCGGGGAGCTGTTTTTT. This encodes CSVANSPNTGELFF.

The chain joins TRBV11-3 to TRBJ1-1, with a possible D match to TRBD1 (5 bases). CDR1 is SGHNT and CDR2 is YENEEA in the germline V gene. V dropped 3 bases and J dropped 3 bases, with 11 bases sitting between them. This CDR3 has 14 amino acids. The CDR3 loop is CASSFGGEDTEAFF. Here the CDR3 DNA reads TGTGCCAGCAGCTTTGGAGGGGAGGACACTGAAGCTTTCTTT.

The V and J genes are TRBV12-5 and TRBJ2-1; D is undetermined. The CDR3 has 15 residues. CDR1 is LGHNT, CDR2 FRNRAP, per germline. V was trimmed by 3 bases and J by 4 bases, leaving 13 bases between them. The CDR3 DNA follows: TGTGCTAGTGGTTTCACACTGGGCGTATACAATGAGCAGTTCTTC. This gives the protein CASGFTLGVYNEQFF.

The chain employs TRBV7-3 and TRBJ2-3; no firm D call. V was pared by 3 bases and J by 2 bases, with 6 bases between. This CDR3 has 13 amino acids. Germline V gene sequence: CDR1 SGHTA, CDR2 FQGTGA. CDR3 loop: CASSFRDTDTQYF. As DNA, the CDR3 is TGTGCCAGCAGCTTCCGAGACACAGATACGCAGTATTTT.

This rearrangement joins TRBV5-1 to TRBJ1-1; 7 bases are shared with TRBD1. There are 14 residues in the CDR3. Trimming took 4 bases from V and 3 from J; bases not matched to a gene: 6. Germline values: CDR1 SGHRS, CDR2 YFSETQ. CDR3 region: CASSIDRVDTEAFF. The CDR3 nucleotides are TGCGCCAGCAGCATAGACAGGGTTGACACTGAAGCTTTCTTT.

Concerning this clone: The same CDR3 also results from other DNA sequences found in this sample. In nucleotides, the CDR3 is TGTGCCAGCAGCTTCACCCCCGGGGGCTACACCTTC. Its protein product is CASSFTPGGYTF. The chain uses TRBV7-2 and TRBJ1-2; D unclear. The CDR3 is 12 residues long. V lost 3 bases to trimming and J lost 8 bases, with 10 bases between them. Germline V CDR1 and CDR2: SGHTA, FQGNSA. The whole variable domain, remainder taken from reference TRBV7-2 and TRBJ1-2, is GAGVSQSPSNKVTEKGKDVELRCDPISGHTALYWYRQSLGQGLEFLIYFQGNSAPDKSGLPSDRFSAERTGGSVSTLTIQRTQQEDSAVYLCASSFTPGGYTFGSGTRLTVV.

The V and J genes are TRBV11-2 and TRBJ2-1; TRBD2 agrees at 11 bases. Trimming at V came to 6 bases and at J to 7 bases, leaving 5 bases not matched to a gene. This CDR3 contains 14 residues. Germline loops: CDR1 SGHAT, CDR2 FQNNGV. The CDR3 region has the DNA TGTGCCAGCAGAATAGCGGGGGGGCTGAATGAGCAGTTCTTC. It encodes CASRIAGGLNEQFF.

This clone was counted between two and nine times. The rearrangement joins TRBV6-6 to TRBJ1-2; D perhaps matches TRBD1 (5 bases). The CDR3 contains 14 residues. Germline assignment: CDR1 MNHNY and CDR2 SVGAGI (reference sequence). V shed 5 bases and J shed 8 bases, with 18 bases lying between them. The CDR3 DNA sequence: TGTGCCAGCAGTACCCCACAGGCGTCCGACGGCTACACCTTC. It codes for CASSTPQASDGYTF.

The J gene is TRBJ2-7, the V gene TRBV7-2, with TRBD1 matching over 10 bases. Looked up from germline, CDR1 is SGHTA and CDR2 is FQGNSA. The CDR3 spans 15 residues. The trim removed 0 bases at V and 1 base at J, leaving 0 bases unmatched. CDR3 residues: CASSLADRGSYEQYF. For the CDR3, the DNA is TGTGCCAGCAGCTTAGCGGACAGGGGGTCCTACGAGCAGTACTTC.

The chain is built from TRBV18 and TRBJ2-5; 10 positions agree with TRBD2. Germline CDR1 and CDR2: KGHSH and LQKENI. The CDR3 is 15 residues long. Losses at the gene ends were 5 bases for V and 2 bases for J; bases not matched to a gene: 5. This chain's CDR3 is CASSANSGGQETQYF. The CDR3, as DNA: TGTGCCAGCTCAGCCAATAGCGGGGGGCAAGAGACCCAGTACTTC.

The chain carries TRBV30 and TRBJ1-1; the D is unclear. This CDR3 region has 14 residues. Germline CDR1 and CDR2: GTSNPN and SVGIG (reference sequence). Deletions cut 2 bases from V and 1 base from J, with 11 bases between. The CDR3 nucleotides are TGTGCCTGGAGTCCGCGGAGGCCGAACACTGAAGCTTTCTTT. Translating gives CAWSPRRPNTEAFF.

The DNA for the CDR3 is TGTGCCAGCTCACCACCGAGGGGGCAGAACACTGAAGCTTTCTTT. Its translation is CASSPPRGQNTEAFF. The chain recombines TRBV18 with TRBJ1-1; 7 nucleotides line up with TRBD1. The V and J ends lost 0 bases and 1 base, in that order; junction bases with no gene match: 2. This CDR3 is 15 amino acids long. The germline gives CDR1 KGHSH, CDR2 LQKENI.

The gene calls are TRBV5-6 and TRBJ2-1; a weak D match, TRBD1 (7 bases). Germline CDR1 reads SGHDT; CDR2 reads YYEEEE. V gave up 3 bases and J gave up 15 bases, with 19 bases separating them. This CDR3 spans 13 amino acids. The CDR3 loop reads CASSSSRGTVPFF. In DNA form, the CDR3 reads TGTGCCAGCAGCTCGTCCCGCGGGACAGTTCCGTTCTTC. Full variable domain (remainder filled in from reference TRBV5-6 and TRBJ2-1): DAGVTQSPTHLIKTRGQQVTLRCSPKSGHDTVSWYQQALGQGPQFIFQYYEEEERQRGNFPDRFSGHQFPNYSSELNVNALLLGDSALYLCASSSSRGTVPFFGPGTRLTVL.

V gene TRBV6-5 combines with J gene TRBJ1-1; a weak D match, TRBD1 (5 bases). Trimming removed 3 bases from V and 0 bases from J, with 11 bases in between. CDR3 length: 15 residues. Germline V lookup: CDR1 MNHEY, CDR2 SVGAGI. This CDR3 is CASSYQQGVNTEAFF. The CDR3 bases are TGTGCCAGCAGTTATCAGCAGGGTGTGAACACTGAAGCTTTCTTT.

The chain recombines TRBV6-1 with TRBJ2-7; the D gene is possibly TRBD1 (6 bases). CDR3 length: 14 residues. V was pared by 6 bases and J by 0 bases, with 12 bases between. Per germline, CDR1 MNHNS and CDR2 SASEGT. DNA of the CDR3: TGTGCCAGCAGCGACCAGGGGTCCTCCTACGAGCAGTACTTC. Its translation is CASSDQGSSYEQYF.

The rearrangement links TRBV25-1 to TRBJ1-2; the D gene is possibly TRBD1 (5 bases). This CDR3 has 13 amino acids. Between the trimmed V and J ends, which lost 2 bases and 2 bases, there was a span of 6 bases. CDR1 and CDR2 (germline): MGHDK, SYGVNS. Here the CDR3 DNA reads TGTGCCAGCAGTGAAGCAGGGAACTATGGCTACACCTTC. This sequence encodes CASSEAGNYGYTF.

V gene TRBV6-1 combines with J gene TRBJ2-1; weak D call: TRBD1 (5 bases). The germline V and J ends were trimmed by 4 bases and 8 bases, with 9 bases remaining between them. This CDR3 comprises 12 residues. Germline V gene lookup returns CDR1 MNHNS and CDR2 SASEGT. This CDR3 reads CASSAGHDEQFF. CDR3 in DNA: TGTGCCAGCAGTGCCGGACACGATGAGCAGTTCTTC.

This chain connects TRBV5-1 to TRBJ2-5; D possibly corresponds to TRBD2 (5 bases). The germline V gene encodes CDR1 SGHRS and CDR2 YFSETQ. The length of the CDR3 is 14 residues. Trimming left V 4 bases short and J 3 bases short, with 13 bases between. DNA of the CDR3: TGCGCCAGCAGCGCCGGAACTAGAAAAGAGACCCAGTACTTC. Residues: CASSAGTRKETQYF.

CDR3 protein: CASSATGANGYTF. CDR3 DNA: TGTGCCAGCAGCGCCACAGGGGCCAATGGCTACACCTTC. V gene TRBV14 combines with J gene TRBJ1-2; TRBD1 matches 7 bases. The V gene's germline CDR1 is SGHDN and CDR2 FVKESK. The CDR3 is 13 amino acids. Trimming took 5 bases from V and 6 from J; bases not matched to a gene: 6. Full variable domain (missing parts from reference TRBV14 and TRBJ1-2): EAGVTQFPSHSVIEKGQTVTLRCDPISGHDNLYWYRRVMGKEIKFLLHFVKESKQDESGMPNNRFLAERTGGTYSTLKVQPAELEDSGVYFCASSATGANGYTFGSGTRLTVV.

The rearrangement uses TRBV6-5 and TRBJ1-1; no definite D call. The CDR3 contains 14 residues. Germline assignment: CDR1 MNHEY and CDR2 SVGAGI. Deletions cut 5 bases from V and 7 bases from J, with 17 bases between. Written as DNA, the CDR3 is TGTGCCAGCAGTGGCCGGACTAAATGGAGTGAAGCTTTCTTT. Translating it yields CASSGRTKWSEAFF.

V and J are TRBV4-1 and TRBJ2-7, with 9 bases that match TRBD2. V lost 0 bases and J lost 4; bases outside the gene matches: 4. CDR3 length: 15 amino acids. CDR1 is MGHRA and CDR2 is YSYEKL in the germline V gene. CDR3 protein: CASSQERGGVYEQYF. The CDR3, as DNA: TGCGCCAGCAGCCAAGAACGCGGGGGGGTATACGAGCAGTACTTC.

V and J are TRBV2 and TRBJ1-5; D uncertain. Trimming removed 3 bases from V and 1 base from J, with 7 bases in between. This CDR3 comprises 14 residues. CDR1 and CDR2 (germline): SNHLY, FYNNEI. The CDR3 spells CASSDLMSNQPQHF. DNA of the CDR3: TGTGCCAGCAGTGACCTAATGAGCAATCAGCCCCAGCATTTT.

The chain links TRBV7-8 to TRBJ1-5; no clear D gene. V shed 5 bases and J shed 0 bases, with 11 bases lying between them. Germline CDR1 is SGHVS and CDR2 is FQNEAQ. The CDR3 is made up of 15 amino acids. For the CDR3, the DNA is TGTGCCAGCAGCCCCGTCACAGTTAGCAATCAGCCCCAGCATTTT. Translating gives CASSPVTVSNQPQHF.